Listed here are 15 T cell receptor beta chains from one sample, sequenced in a study of PD-L1 blockade in urothelial cancer (TCRdb year 2017). Libraries were prepared through the immunoSEQ multiplex PCR assay. TCRdb re-hosts the immuneACCESS table, in-frame sequences only. Its copies lack some clones; in the studies checked, an unresolved V gene accounts for under half of them, and the cause for the rest is not known. The sample contains fewer than 90,000 clones, roughly 90% of them found a single time. The top ten constitute roughly 0.9% of the sample. What this sample's time point label stands for: peripheral blood 6 weeks after treatment start. Sequencing used PBMCs, obtained around atezolizumab (anti-PD-L1) treatment. The receptor source for this set is an elderly woman with urothelial cancer.

The rearrangement joins TRBV4-2 to TRBJ1-1; the D is unclear. Germline assignment: CDR1 LGHNA and CDR2 YNFKEQ. Trimming took off 5 bases at V and 1 base at J, with 23 bases between the two ends. The CDR3 loop spans 18 amino acids. CDR3 coding DNA: TGTGCCAGCAGCACCTTATTGGGCGGAGGCAGCGGGAACACTGAAGCTTTCTTT. This codes for CASSTLLGGGSGNTEAFF.

This chain connects TRBV10-3 to TRBJ2-7; TRBD2 matches 11 bases. Losses at the gene ends were 4 bases for V and 0 bases for J; bases not matched to a gene: 11. Per the germline V gene, CDR1 is ENHRY and CDR2 is SYGVKD. The CDR3 contains 18 residues. DNA of the CDR3: TGTGCCATCAGTGCGACTTACCGGGGGACTAGCGGCTCCTACGAGCAGTACTTC. This sequence encodes CAISATYRGTSGSYEQYF.

Only one count was recorded for this clone. This chain joins TRBV19 and TRBJ1-5; D gene ambiguous. The CDR3 length is 16 residues. Trimming cost V 2 bases and J 4 bases, with 15 bases left between them. Germline V lookup: CDR1 LNHDA, CDR2 SQIVND (reference sequence). CDR3 protein: CASSISRRHLNQPQHF. CDR3 DNA sequence: TGTGCCAGTAGTATAAGCAGAAGACACCTAAATCAGCCCCAGCATTTT. The full variable domain, completed using reference TRBV19 and TRBJ1-5, is DGGITQSPKYLFRKEGQNVTLSCEQNLNHDAMYWYRQDPGQGLRLIYYSQIVNDFQKGDIAEGYSVSREKKESFPLTVTSAQKNPTAFYLCASSISRRHLNQPQHFGDGTRLSIL.

The chain couples TRBV7-2 to TRBJ2-3, with 9 bases identical to TRBD1. The V gene end was trimmed by 11 bases and the J gene end by 0 bases; junction bases not matched to a gene: 3. CDR3 length: 13 residues. CDR1 is SGHTA, CDR2 FQGNSA, per germline. The CDR3 is CAGQGLSTDTQYF. DNA of the CDR3: TGTGCCGGACAGGGGCTTAGCACAGATACGCAGTATTTT.

The chain couples TRBV15 to TRBJ2-2, with TRBD1 identical over 8 bases. Germline-derived CDR1 and CDR2 are LNHNV and YYDKDF (reference sequence). The length of the CDR3 is 15 residues. J lost 2 bases, V lost 5 bases, and 4 bases had no gene match. CDR3 DNA sequence: TGTGCCACCAGCTCAGGACAGGGAAACACCGGGGAGCTGTTTTTT. This codes for CATSSGQGNTGELFF.

This clone has only one observation. This chain joins TRBV4-1 and TRBJ2-2; 9 positions match TRBD2. The CDR3 spans 18 residues. The J segment lost 2 bases and the V segment lost 0 bases, leaving 7 bases of the junction unmatched. The germline V gene has CDR1 MGHRA and CDR2 YSYEKL. The CDR3 coding sequence is TGCGCCAGCAGCCAAGATCCGGCTAGCGGGATTAACACCGGGGAGCTGTTTTTT. Translating gives CASSQDPASGINTGELFF.

The chain carries TRBV7-9 and TRBJ2-7; 11 bases align to TRBD2. In germline, CDR1 is SEHNR, CDR2 FQNEAQ (reference sequence). With V trimmed by 5 bases and J by 4 bases, 10 bases remained unmatched. CDR3 length: 16 amino acids. The CDR3 DNA reads as TGTGCCAGCAGCCCTCCGACTAGCGGGGTGTCTTACGAGCAGTACTTC. Translation gives CASSPPTSGVSYEQYF.

This clone has only a few counts. The chain carries TRBV19 and TRBJ1-1; D unresolved. The germline gives CDR1 LNHDA, CDR2 SQIVND (reference sequence). CDR3 length: 13 amino acids. Deletions cut 3 bases from V and 8 bases from J, with 13 bases between. The chain's CDR3 is CASSIREVGEAFF. The CDR3 nucleotides are TGTGCCAGTAGTATTCGAGAGGTCGGGGAAGCTTTCTTT.

CDR3 sequence: CASRDSGNTIYF. Written as DNA, the CDR3 is TGTGCCAGTCGGGACTCAGGAAACACCATATATTTT. This rearrangement joins TRBV28 to TRBJ1-3; the D gene is possibly TRBD1 (5 bases). Germline CDR1 reads MDHEN; CDR2 reads SYDVKM. The germline V and J ends were trimmed by 9 bases and 4 bases, with 10 bases remaining between them. This CDR3 region has 12 residues.

The gene calls are TRBV19 and TRBJ2-7, with D hard to call. V gave up 3 bases and J gave up 4 bases, with 16 bases separating them. Per the germline V gene, CDR1 is LNHDA and CDR2 is SQIVND (reference sequence). This CDR3 contains 15 residues. CDR3 protein: CASSIFAAATYEQYF. DNA for the CDR3: TGTGCCAGTAGTATCTTCGCCGCGGCGACTTACGAGCAGTACTTC.

V and J are TRBV9 and TRBJ2-1, with TRBD2 matching 14 bases. Germline-derived CDR1 and CDR2 are SGDLS and YYNGEE. The CDR3 covers 15 residues. Unmatched junction bases numbered 3, after V lost 3 bases and J lost 7 bases. CDR3 coding DNA: TGTGCCAGCAGCGGACTAGCGGGAGGGTCGAATGAGCAGTTCTTC. Its translation is CASSGLAGGSNEQFF.

J is TRBJ2-2 and V is TRBV4-1; D perhaps matches TRBD1 (5 bases). Per germline, CDR1 MGHRA and CDR2 YSYEKL. V lost 1 base to trimming and J lost 2 bases, with 8 bases between them. The CDR3 covers 15 residues. CDR3 region: CASSQGQGNTGELFF. CDR3 nucleotide sequence: TGCGCCAGCAGCCAAGGTCAGGGAAACACCGGGGAGCTGTTTTTT.

The chain employs TRBV27 and TRBJ2-1, with D possibly matching TRBD2 (6 bases). The CDR3 covers 16 residues. Looked up from germline, CDR1 is MNHEY and CDR2 is SMNVEV (reference sequence). Trimming removed 8 bases from V and 3 bases from J, with 20 bases in between. CDR3 sequence reads: CASGFRDSKGYNEQFF. CDR3 bases: TGTGCCAGCGGGTTCAGGGACTCCAAGGGCTACAATGAGCAGTTCTTC.

V gene TRBV30 combines with J gene TRBJ1-1; D is uncertain. The V end lost 2 bases, the J end lost 7 bases, and 11 bases lay between the germline ends. Per the germline V gene, CDR1 is GTSNPN and CDR2 is SVGIG (reference sequence). This CDR3 has 12 amino acids. As DNA, the CDR3 is TGTGCCTGGAGTACTGGAGACTTTGAAGCTTTCTTT. Translated: CAWSTGDFEAFF. Full variable domain (remainder filled in from reference TRBV30 and TRBJ1-1): SQTIHQWPATLVQPVGSPLSLECTVEGTSNPNLYWYRQAAGRGLQLLFYSVGIGQISSEVPQNLSASRPQDRQFILSSKKLLLSDSGFYLCAWSTGDFEAFFGQGTRLTVV.

The J gene is TRBJ2-5, the V gene TRBV15; unclear D gene. Germline V gene lookup returns CDR1 LNHNV and CDR2 YYDKDF (reference sequence). The CDR3 is 15 residues long. With 0 bases removed from V and 5 bases from J, the gap between germline ends came to 13 bases. Here the CDR3 reads CATSRDEEVRETQYF. CDR3 in DNA: TGTGCCACCAGCAGAGATGAAGAGGTTCGTGAGACCCAGTACTTC.